This T cell receptor beta chain was obtained from a study of radiation and T cells in renal cell carcinoma. Findings of the study overall: Baseline intratumoral clonotype presence is unknown without pretreatment biopsies.

In this sample, this clone turned up once. The antigen is undetermined. The sample's time point: blood 4 weeks post-SBRT, at nephrectomy. Treatment specified: 15 Gy SBRT to primary tumor, nephrectomy 4 weeks later. Radiation-treated patients gave blood at baseline, week 2 and week 4. This renal cell carcinoma was of the clear cell type. CDR3 length: 15 amino acids. Per the germline V gene, CDR1 is WNHNN and CDR2 is SYGVQD (reference sequence). The ends lost 3 bases at V and 5 bases at J; junction bases unmatched: 6. The method was immunoSEQ multiplex PCR; TCRdb's version includes in-frame clones alone and lacks a portion of them. Seen here are some 46,000 clones, 65% to 85% observed once, and the top ten hold 25% to 30%.

The sequence derives from a woman aged 70-85 years with renal cell carcinoma. V is TRBV10-1 and J is TRBJ2-5, with 10 bases lining up with TRBD1. The sequencing here drew on blood, taken from a patient whose treatment included radiotherapy and nephrectomy. The CDR3 sequence: CASSDGQGGRETQYF. Here the CDR3 DNA reads TGCGCCAGCAGTGACGGACAGGGGGGACGGGAGACCCAGTACTTC.